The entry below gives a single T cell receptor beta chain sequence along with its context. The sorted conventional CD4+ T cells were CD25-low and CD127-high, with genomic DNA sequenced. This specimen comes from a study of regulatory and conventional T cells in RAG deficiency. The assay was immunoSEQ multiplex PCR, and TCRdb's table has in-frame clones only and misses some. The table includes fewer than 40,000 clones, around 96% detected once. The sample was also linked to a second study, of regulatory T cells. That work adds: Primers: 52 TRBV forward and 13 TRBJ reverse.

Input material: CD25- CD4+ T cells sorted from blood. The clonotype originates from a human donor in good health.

The CDR3 region has the DNA TGTGCCAGCAGCATGAGGACAGGGGGCTTCGGCGAGCAGTACTTC. Encoded protein: CASSMRTGGFGEQYF. V is TRBV7-9 and J is TRBJ2-7, with 11 bases identical to TRBD1. The germline V gene encodes CDR1 SEHNR and CDR2 FQNEAQ (reference sequence). V lost 5 bases to trimming and J lost 6 bases; unmatched junction nucleotides: 9. CDR3 length: 15 residues.